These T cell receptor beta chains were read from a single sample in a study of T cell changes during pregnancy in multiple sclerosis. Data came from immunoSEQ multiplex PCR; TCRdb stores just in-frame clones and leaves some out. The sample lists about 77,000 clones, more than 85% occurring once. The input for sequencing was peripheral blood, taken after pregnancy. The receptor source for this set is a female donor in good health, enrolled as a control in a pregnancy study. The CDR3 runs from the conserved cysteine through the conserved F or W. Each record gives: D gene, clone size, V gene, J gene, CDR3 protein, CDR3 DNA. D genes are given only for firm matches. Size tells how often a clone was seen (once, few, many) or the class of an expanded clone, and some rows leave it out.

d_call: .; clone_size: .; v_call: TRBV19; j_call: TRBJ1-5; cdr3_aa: CASTPAGGSNQPQHF; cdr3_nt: TGTGCCAGTACCCCAGCGGGGGGCAGCAATCAGCCCCAGCATTTT
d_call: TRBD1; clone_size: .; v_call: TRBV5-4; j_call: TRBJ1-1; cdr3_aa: CASSFYRGEAFF; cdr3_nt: TGTGCCAGCTCCTTCTACAGGGGTGAAGCTTTCTTT
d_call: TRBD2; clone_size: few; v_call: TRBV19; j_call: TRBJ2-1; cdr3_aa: CASKNVPGGPYEQFF; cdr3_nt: TGTGCCAGTAAAAATGTACCGGGAGGGCCTTATGAGCAGTTCTTC
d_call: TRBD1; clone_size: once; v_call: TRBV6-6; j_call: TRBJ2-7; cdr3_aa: CASSRQGYHEQYF; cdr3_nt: TGTGCCAGCAGTAGACAGGGTTACCACGAGCAGTACTTC
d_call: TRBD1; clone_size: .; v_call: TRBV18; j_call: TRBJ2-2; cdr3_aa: CASSQGTGHTGELFF; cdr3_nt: TGTGCCAGCTCACAAGGGACAGGGCACACCGGGGAGCTGTTTTTT
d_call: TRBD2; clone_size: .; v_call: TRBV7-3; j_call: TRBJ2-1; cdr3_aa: CASSLGLAGGNEQFF; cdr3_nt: TGTGCCAGCAGCTTAGGGCTAGCGGGGGGTAATGAGCAGTTCTTC
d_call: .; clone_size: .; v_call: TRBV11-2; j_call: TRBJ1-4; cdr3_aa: CASSFNSGVTNEKLFF; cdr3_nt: TGTGCCAGCAGCTTCAACTCGGGGGTGACTAATGAAAAACTGTTTTTT
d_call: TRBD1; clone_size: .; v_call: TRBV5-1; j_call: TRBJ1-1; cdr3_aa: CASSLVSGQGATEAFF; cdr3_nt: TGCGCCAGCAGCTTGGTTTCGGGACAGGGGGCGACTGAAGCTTTCTTT
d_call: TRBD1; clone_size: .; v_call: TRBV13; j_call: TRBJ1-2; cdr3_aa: CASSLETGGALVGYTF; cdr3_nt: TGTGCCAGCAGCTTAGAGACAGGGGGCGCGTTAGTCGGCTACACCTTC
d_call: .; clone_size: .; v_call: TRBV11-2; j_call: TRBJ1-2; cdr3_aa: CASPGPLRIGYGYTF; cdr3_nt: TGTGCCAGCCCCGGCCCCCTTAGAATCGGGTATGGCTACACCTTC
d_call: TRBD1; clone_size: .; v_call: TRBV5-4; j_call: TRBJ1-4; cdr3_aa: CASTSGTGDEKLFF; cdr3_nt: TGTGCCAGCACCTCCGGGACAGGGGACGAAAAACTGTTTTTT
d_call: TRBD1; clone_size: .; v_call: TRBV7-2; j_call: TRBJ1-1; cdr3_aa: CASSMTGLNTEAFF; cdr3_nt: TGTGCCAGCAGCATGACAGGGCTTAACACTGAAGCTTTCTTT
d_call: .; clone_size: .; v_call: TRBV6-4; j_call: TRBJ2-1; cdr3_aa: CASSPSSDGGYNEQFF; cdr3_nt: TGTGCCAGCAGTCCATCTAGCGACGGGGGCTACAATGAGCAGTTCTTC
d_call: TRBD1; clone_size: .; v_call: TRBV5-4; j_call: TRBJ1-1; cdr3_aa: CASSLATGTEAFF; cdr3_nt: TGTGCCAGCAGCTTGGCGACAGGGACTGAAGCTTTCTTT
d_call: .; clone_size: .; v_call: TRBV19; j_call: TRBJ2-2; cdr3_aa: CASRFGGNTGELFF; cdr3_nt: TGTGCCAGTAGGTTCGGGGGGAACACCGGGGAGCTGTTTTTT
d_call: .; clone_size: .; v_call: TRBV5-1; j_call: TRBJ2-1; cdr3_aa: CASSLRSSSYNEQFF; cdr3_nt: TGCGCCAGCAGCTTGCGGAGTTCCTCCTACAATGAGCAGTTCTTC
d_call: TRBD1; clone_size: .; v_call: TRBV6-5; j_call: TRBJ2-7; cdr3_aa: CASSYLGTGFLYEQYF; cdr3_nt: TGTGCCAGCAGTTACCTCGGGACAGGGTTCCTCTACGAGCAGTACTTC
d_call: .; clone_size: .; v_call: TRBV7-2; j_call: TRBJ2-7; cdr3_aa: CASSPYGPGTYEQYF; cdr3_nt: TGTGCCAGCAGCCCCTACGGTCCGGGTACCTACGAGCAGTACTTC
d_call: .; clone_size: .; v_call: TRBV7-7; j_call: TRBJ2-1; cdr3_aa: CASSLGLTSIGGQFF; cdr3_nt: TGTGCTAGCAGCTTGGGCCTTACAAGTATCGGAGGGCAGTTCTTC
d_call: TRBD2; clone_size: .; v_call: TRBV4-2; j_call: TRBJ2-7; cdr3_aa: CASSRGTSGAPSYEQYF; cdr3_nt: TGTGCCAGCAGTCGCGGGACTAGCGGGGCCCCATCCTACGAGCAGTACTTC